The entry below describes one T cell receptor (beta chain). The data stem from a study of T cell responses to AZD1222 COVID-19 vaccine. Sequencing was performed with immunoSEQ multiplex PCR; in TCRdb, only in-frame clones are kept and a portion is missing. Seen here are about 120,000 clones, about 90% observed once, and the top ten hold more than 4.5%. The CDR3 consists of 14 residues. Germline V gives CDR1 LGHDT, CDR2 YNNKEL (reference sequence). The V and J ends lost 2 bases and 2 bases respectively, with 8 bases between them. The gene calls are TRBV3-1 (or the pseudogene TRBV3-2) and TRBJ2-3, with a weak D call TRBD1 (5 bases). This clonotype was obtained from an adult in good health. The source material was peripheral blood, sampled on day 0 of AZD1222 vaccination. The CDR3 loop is CASSQQGNTDTQYF. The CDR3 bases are TGTGCCAGCAGCCAACAGGGAAACACAGATACGCAGTATTTT.